The 28 T cell receptor beta chains reported below all come from one sample, sequenced in a study of CD8+CD57+ T cells in acquired aplastic anemia. The patients chosen for sequencing had shown expansion of CD8+CD57+ cells (detected by flow cytometry). The template for TCR beta VDJ and CDR3 sequence profiling was genomic DNA. TCRdb processed the reads anew with MiXCR; each CDR3 protein has one entry. The table includes some 120,000 distinct CDR3 sequences, 50% to 70% detected once. The sequenced sample consisted of sorted CD4+, CD8+, or CD8+CD57+ T cells (not recorded which) from PBMCs. The source is a human donor with aplastic anemia.

This clonotype was picked up many times. V and J are TRBV20-1 and TRBJ1-2, with a tentative D call TRBD1 (6 bases). CDR1 is DFQATT, CDR2 SNEGSKA, per germline (reference sequence). Trimming took 3 bases from V and 6 from J, leaving 8 bases between them. The CDR3 has 11 amino acids. The CDR3 bases are TGCAGTGCTAGGGACAGCGATGGCTACACCTTC. It is translated as CSARDSDGYTF.

A note on this clonotype: The junction departs from the called germline gene at one end, perhaps through a read error. V usage is TRBV7-6 and J usage is TRBJ1-6; D is unresolved. Germline CDR1 reads SGHVS; CDR2 reads FNYEAQ. The CDR3 is made up of 14 amino acids. The chain's CDR3 is CASSLGEGKSPLHF. The CDR3 region has the DNA TGCGCCAGCAGCCTGGGAGAAGGGAAATCACCCCTCCACTTT.

This clonotype was counted ten times or more. CDR3 sequence reads: CASSRRLPPTDTQYF. The CDR3 DNA sequence: TGTGCCAGCAGCCGGAGACTCCCGCCCACAGATACGCAGTATTTT. The V gene is TRBV7-2, the J gene TRBJ2-3; D is undetermined. Germline V CDR1 and CDR2: SGHTA, FQGNSA. This CDR3 region has 15 residues. Trimming pared 5 bases from V and 2 bases from J, leaving 14 bases between.

The chain joins TRBV10-3 to TRBJ2-1; 11 nucleotides align to TRBD1. Germline CDR1 is ENHRY and CDR2 is SYGVKD. The CDR3 has 16 residues. Unmatched junction bases numbered 11, after V lost 7 bases and J lost 6 bases. CDR3 in DNA: TGTGCCATCAAGGGGACAGGGGGGCGATCTATCAATGAGCAGTTCTTC. It encodes CAIKGTGGRSINEQFF.

This clonotype was counted only a few times. V usage is TRBV10-3 and J usage is TRBJ1-6; TRBD1 is a possible D gene (6 bases). This CDR3 spans 13 amino acids. The germline CDR1 and CDR2 sequences are ENHRY and SYGVKD. V dropped 3 bases and J dropped 8 bases, with 8 bases sitting between them. The chain's CDR3 is CAISDRTDSPLHF. The CDR3 DNA follows: TGTGCCATCAGTGACCGGACAGATTCACCCCTCCACTTT.

J is TRBJ1-5 and V is TRBV10-3; D perhaps matches TRBD1 (5 bases). V was pared by 6 bases and J by 5 bases, with 17 bases between. Per the germline V gene, CDR1 is ENHRY and CDR2 is SYGVKD. The CDR3 has 15 residues. Here the CDR3 reads CAIRKTGTEDQPQHF. CDR3 nucleotides: TGTGCCATCAGGAAGACCGGGACGGAGGATCAGCCCCAGCATTTT.

This chain joins TRBV19 and TRBJ2-7; D is uncertain. Germline CDR1 LNHDA, CDR2 SQIVND (reference sequence). The V end lost 3 bases, the J end lost 4 bases, and 10 bases lay between the germline ends. The CDR3 runs 13 residues. In nucleotides, the CDR3 is TGTGCCAGTAGTATCCTGGGTGGATACGAGCAGTACTTC. Translated: CASSILGGYEQYF.

At least ten counts were recorded for this clonotype. The V call is TRBV11-1, the J call TRBJ2-7; the D gene could be TRBD1 or TRBD2 (6 bases each). The CDR3 length is 14 residues. Per the germline V gene, CDR1 is SGHAT and CDR2 is FQDESV (reference sequence). V was clipped by 3 bases and J by 4 bases, with 13 bases between them. The CDR3 DNA sequence: TGTGCCAGCAGCTTCGGCGGGACACCTTACGAGCAGTACTTC. The encoded protein is CASSFGGTPYEQYF.

The V and J genes are TRBV9 and TRBJ2-5; TRBD2 matches 9 bases. The J segment lost 5 bases and the V segment lost 4 bases, leaving 6 bases of the junction unmatched. CDR3 size: 14 residues. The germline V gene encodes CDR1 SGDLS and CDR2 YYNGEE. In nucleotides, the CDR3 is TGTGCCAGCAGCCCAGGGACTAGCCGTGAGACCCAGTACTTC. Amino acid sequence: CASSPGTSRETQYF.

This chain links TRBV11-1 with TRBJ1-1; D is perhaps TRBD1 (5 bases). CDR1 is SGHAT and CDR2 is FQDESV in the germline V gene (reference sequence). Trimming removed 4 bases from V and 4 bases from J, with 22 bases in between. The CDR3 spans 17 residues. The CDR3 DNA follows: TGTGCCAGCAGCTCCGTTTGGGACGAGGAGAGTTCCACTGAAGCTTTCTTT. Its protein product is CASSSVWDEESSTEAFF.

This clonotype was detected many times. The chain joins TRBV20-1 to TRBJ2-7, with 10 bases identical to TRBD1. The CDR3 length is 17 residues. V shed 0 bases and J 0 bases; nucleotides not matched to a gene: 8. Germline CDR1 reads DFQATT; CDR2 reads SNEGSKA (reference sequence). Written as DNA, the CDR3 is TGCAGTGCTAGAGAGGGGGACAGGGGCGATTTCTCCTACGAGCAGTACTTC. Amino acid sequence: CSAREGDRGDFSYEQYF.

The chain combines TRBV9 with TRBJ2-7, with 10 bases identical to TRBD2. The trim removed 0 bases at V and 3 bases at J, leaving 0 bases unmatched. In germline, CDR1 is SGDLS, CDR2 YYNGEE. The CDR3 sequence is 14 residues long. The CDR3 loop reads CASSVGLAGYEQYF. As DNA, the CDR3 is TGTGCCAGCAGCGTAGGACTAGCGGGCTACGAGCAGTACTTC.

The CDR3 sequence is CSAEGGQGNRYEQYF. Written as DNA, the CDR3 is TGCAGTGCTGAGGGGGGACAGGGGAATAGGTACGAGCAGTACTTC. V usage is TRBV20-1 and J usage is TRBJ2-7; 10 bases are a match to TRBD1. Germline lookup yields CDR1 DFQATT and CDR2 SNEGSKA (reference sequence). The V and J ends lost 5 bases and 4 bases, in that order; junction bases with no gene match: 11. The CDR3 runs to 15 residues.

This clonotype came up many times. The chain combines TRBV4-1 with TRBJ2-5, with TRBD1 identical over 7 bases. Germline V CDR1 and CDR2: MGHRA, YSYEKL. The ends lost 2 bases at V and 4 bases at J; junction bases unmatched: 7. The CDR3 runs to 15 residues. CDR3 in DNA: TGCGCCAGCAGCCAATCAGGACAGGTCGGAGAGACCCAGTACTTC. Encoded protein: CASSQSGQVGETQYF.

This clonotype was recorded many times. J is TRBJ2-1 and V is TRBV4-1; D ambiguous. This CDR3 spans 16 amino acids. Germline V gene data show CDR1 as MGHRA and CDR2 as YSYEKL. Trimming took 3 bases from V and 0 from J, leaving 12 bases between them. CDR3 sequence (DNA): TGCGCCAGCAGCCACTTGGGGTCACCCTCCTACAATGAGCAGTTCTTC. Residues: CASSHLGSPSYNEQFF.

Turning to this clonotype: A read error may account for a junction end that differs from germline. The chain links TRBV29-1 to TRBJ2-1; D is ambiguous. Looked up from germline, CDR1 is SQVTM and CDR2 is ANQGSEA. The CDR3 consists of 15 residues. The chain's CDR3 is CSVASRPSSYNEQIF. CDR3 nucleotide sequence: TGCAGCGTTGCCTCGAGACCGAGCTCCTACAATGAGCAGATCTTC.

The chain combines TRBV29-1 with TRBJ1-2; weak D call: TRBD1 (5 bases). Germline CDR1 and CDR2: SQVTM and ANQGSEA. The CDR3 runs to 13 residues. Trimming shortened V by 7 bases and J by 0 bases, and 12 bases separated the two germline ends. The CDR3 sequence: CSGLGTSNYGYTF. The CDR3 DNA reads TGCAGCGGCCTCGGGACGTCTAACTATGGCTACACCTTC.

The J gene is TRBJ1-3, the V gene TRBV10-3; 8 positions agree with TRBD1. There are 13 residues in the CDR3. The V gene's germline CDR1 is ENHRY and CDR2 SYGVKD. J was trimmed by 3 bases and V by 9 bases; bases with no gene match: 4. CDR3 amino acids: CAMTGENGNTIYF. CDR3 in DNA: TGTGCCATGACAGGGGAGAATGGAAACACCATATATTTT.

In DNA form, the CDR3 reads TGCAGCGTTGTTTGGGGGTCGGTGGGCGAGACCCAGTACTTC. Protein: CSVVWGSVGETQYF. V usage is TRBV29-1 and J usage is TRBJ2-5; D possibly matches TRBD1 or TRBD2 (5 bases each). This CDR3 contains 14 residues. Trimming removed 4 bases at V and 5 bases at J, with 17 bases between. Germline CDR1 and CDR2: SQVTM and ANQGSEA.

The count of this clonotype is one. The chain carries TRBV7-6 and TRBJ1-3, with D unclear. This CDR3 region has 17 residues. The V gene's germline CDR1 is SGHVS and CDR2 FNYEAQ. V lost 1 base, J lost 0 bases, and 13 bases lay in between. The CDR3 spells CASSLDRPQVSGNTIYF. The CDR3 DNA sequence: TGTGCCAGCAGCTTAGATAGGCCTCAAGTCTCTGGAAACACCATATATTTT.

The CDR3 DNA follows: TGCAGCGTGGTGGGCGATAAGGGCCCCTACGAGCAGTACTTC. Its translation: CSVVGDKGPYEQYF. This chain uses TRBV29-1 with TRBJ2-7; D is ambiguous. Germline lookup yields CDR1 SQVTM and CDR2 ANQGSEA. The CDR3 length is 14 residues. V was trimmed by 6 bases and J by 2 bases, leaving 17 bases between them.

J is TRBJ2-1 and V is TRBV10-3; 7 bases are shared with TRBD1. The CDR3 is made up of 14 amino acids. The germline gives CDR1 ENHRY, CDR2 SYGVKD. V lost 3 bases and J lost 2; bases outside the gene matches: 1. The CDR3 sequence is CAISEGGPYNEQFF. DNA for the CDR3: TGTGCCATCAGTGAAGGGGGCCCCTACAATGAGCAGTTCTTC.

The rearrangement joins TRBV5-1 to TRBJ1-2, with no clear D. V lost 0 bases to trimming and J lost 6 bases, with 9 bases between them. In germline, CDR1 is SGHRS, CDR2 YFSETQ. The length of the CDR3 is 13 residues. CDR3 coding DNA: TGCGCCAGCAGCTTGGTGAGGGAGCATGGCTACACCTTC. Its translation: CASSLVREHGYTF. Using reference TRBV5-1 and TRBJ1-2 for the parts outside the CDR3, the full variable domain is KAGVTQTPRYLIKTRGQQVTLSCSPISGHRSVSWYQQTPGQGLQFLFEYFSETQRNKGNFPGRFSGRQFSNSRSEMNVSTLELGDSALYLCASSLVREHGYTFGSGTRLTVV.

The chain combines TRBV10-3 with TRBJ2-7; the D gene is possibly TRBD2 (6 bases). The germline V gene has CDR1 ENHRY and CDR2 SYGVKD. This CDR3 is built from 14 residues. Trimming removed 5 bases at V and 0 bases at J, with 11 bases between. The CDR3 loop is CAISTGTSSYEQYF. DNA for the CDR3: TGTGCCATCAGTACCGGGACTTCCTCCTACGAGCAGTACTTC.

The V call is TRBV24-1, the J call TRBJ2-3; TRBD1 is a possible D gene (6 bases). CDR1 is KGHDR and CDR2 is SFDVKD in the germline V gene. V was shortened by 4 bases and J by 3 bases, with 13 bases between the two germline ends. The CDR3 runs 15 residues. CDR3 sequence (DNA): TGTGCCACCAGTGACGCCCCTCAGGGGACAGATACGCAGTATTTT. Encoded protein: CATSDAPQGTDTQYF.

This clonotype was detected many times. V gene TRBV20-1 combines with J gene TRBJ1-1; D uncertain. The CDR3 consists of 11 residues. Trimming removed 0 bases at V and 8 bases at J, with 7 bases between. Germline assignment: CDR1 DFQATT and CDR2 SNEGSKA (reference sequence). The CDR3 sequence is CSAREWAEAFF. CDR3 nucleotides: TGCAGTGCTAGAGAATGGGCCGAAGCTTTCTTT.

V usage is TRBV7-3 and J usage is TRBJ2-3; no clear D gene. V dropped 2 bases and J dropped 1 base, with 10 bases sitting between them. The CDR3 is 15 residues long. The germline V gene has CDR1 SGHTA and CDR2 FQGTGA. Written as DNA, the CDR3 is TGTGCCAGCAGCTTATCGGGTTTTCGCACAGATACGCAGTATTTT. Residues: CASSLSGFRTDTQYF. Full variable domain (remainder filled in from reference TRBV7-3 and TRBJ2-3): GAGVSQTPSNKVTEKGKYVELRCDPISGHTALYWYRQSLGQGPEFLIYFQGTGAADDSGLPNDRFFAVRPEGSVSTLKIQRTERGDSAVYLCASSLSGFRTDTQYFGPGTRLTVL.

The CDR3 reads CATSRELIGNEQFF. CDR3 nucleotide sequence: TGTGCCACCAGCAGAGAACTCATAGGGAATGAGCAGTTCTTC. The chain couples TRBV15 to TRBJ2-1; D is unresolved. Trimming left V 0 bases short and J 7 bases short, with 10 bases between. CDR1 is LNHNV and CDR2 is YYDKDF in the germline V gene (reference sequence). The CDR3 runs 14 residues.